The clone carrying this T cell receptor (beta chain) was detected only once. Its antigen is not known. Measured with immunoSEQ multiplex PCR; TCRdb has only the in-frame clones, and not every one. The top ten hold about an eighth of the sample, which has some 200,000 clones, about two thirds seen once. The record originates from a study of cytotoxic CD8 clonotypes in ibrutinib-treated CLL. Study-level information: An average of around 250,000 productive templates and 94,082 productive rearrangements was obtained per sample. Whole-study results and caveats: Researchers report that baseline clonality outpaced age-matched healthy donors and tracked circulating CD8+ T-cell counts.

Germline assignment: CDR1 SGHNT and CDR2 YYREEE (reference sequence). The CDR3 consists of 12 residues. Deletions cut 4 bases from V and 3 bases from J, with 4 bases between. The origin of this receptor is a human donor with chronic lymphocytic leukemia. The V gene is TRBV5-4, the J gene TRBJ1-4; D is undetermined. Sequenced material: PBMCs, taken after 24 months of ibrutinib treatment. CDR3 in amino acids: CASSLPNEKLFF. As DNA, the CDR3 is TGTGCCAGCAGCCTCCCTAATGAAAAACTGTTTTTT.